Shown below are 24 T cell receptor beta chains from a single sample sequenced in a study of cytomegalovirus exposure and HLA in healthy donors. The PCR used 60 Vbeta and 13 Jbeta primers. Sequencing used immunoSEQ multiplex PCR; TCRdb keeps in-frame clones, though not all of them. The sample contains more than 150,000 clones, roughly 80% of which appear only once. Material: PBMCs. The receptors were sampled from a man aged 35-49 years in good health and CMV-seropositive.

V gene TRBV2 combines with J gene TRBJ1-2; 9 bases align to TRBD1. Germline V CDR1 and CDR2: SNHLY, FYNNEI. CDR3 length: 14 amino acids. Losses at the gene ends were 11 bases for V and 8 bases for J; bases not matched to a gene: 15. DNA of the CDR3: TGTGCCCGAGAGACAGGGGGTACATGGGGCGGCTACACCTTC. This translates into CARETGGTWGGYTF.

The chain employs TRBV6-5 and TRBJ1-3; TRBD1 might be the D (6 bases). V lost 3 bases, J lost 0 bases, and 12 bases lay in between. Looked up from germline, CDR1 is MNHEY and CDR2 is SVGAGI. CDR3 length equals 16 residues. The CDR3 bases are TGTGCCAGCAGTTATACCGGACAGTTCTCTGGAAACACCATATATTTT. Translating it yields CASSYTGQFSGNTIYF.

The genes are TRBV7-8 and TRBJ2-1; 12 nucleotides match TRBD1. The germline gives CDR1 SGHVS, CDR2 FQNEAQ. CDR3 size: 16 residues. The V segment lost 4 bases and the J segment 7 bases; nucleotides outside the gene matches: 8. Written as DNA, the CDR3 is TGTGCCAGCAGCTCACCGGGACAGGGGGCATTTAATGAGCAGTTCTTC. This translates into CASSSPGQGAFNEQFF.

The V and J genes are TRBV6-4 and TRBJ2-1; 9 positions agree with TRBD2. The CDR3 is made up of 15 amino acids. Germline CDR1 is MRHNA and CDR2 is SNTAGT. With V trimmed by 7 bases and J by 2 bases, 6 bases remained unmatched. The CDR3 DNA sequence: TGTGCCAGCAAAAAACTAGCGGGTACCTACAATGAGCAGTTCTTC. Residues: CASKKLAGTYNEQFF.

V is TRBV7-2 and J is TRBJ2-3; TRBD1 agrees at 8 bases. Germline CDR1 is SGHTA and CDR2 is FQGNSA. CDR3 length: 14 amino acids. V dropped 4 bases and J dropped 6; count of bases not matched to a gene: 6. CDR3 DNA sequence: TGTGCCAGCAGCTCCTTCCAGGGGGCGGATACGCAGTATTTT. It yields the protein CASSSFQGADTQYF. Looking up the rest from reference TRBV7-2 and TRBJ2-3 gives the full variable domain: GAGVSQSPSNKVTEKGKDVELRCDPISGHTALYWYRQSLGQGLEFLIYFQGNSAPDKSGLPSDRFSAERTGGSVSTLTIQRTQQEDSAVYLCASSSFQGADTQYFGPGTRLTVL.

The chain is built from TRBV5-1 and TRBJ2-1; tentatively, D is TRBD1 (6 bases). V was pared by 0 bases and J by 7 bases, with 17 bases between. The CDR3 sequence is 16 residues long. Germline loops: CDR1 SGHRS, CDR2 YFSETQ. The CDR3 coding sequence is TGCGCCAGCAGCTTGGGGGACATCATCCACCCGAATGAGCAGTTCTTC. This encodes CASSLGDIIHPNEQFF.

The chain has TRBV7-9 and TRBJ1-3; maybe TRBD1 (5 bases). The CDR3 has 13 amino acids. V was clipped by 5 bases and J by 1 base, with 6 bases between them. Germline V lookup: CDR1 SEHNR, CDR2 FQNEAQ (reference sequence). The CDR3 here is CASSQGSGNTIYF. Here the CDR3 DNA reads TGTGCCAGCAGCCAGGGATCTGGAAACACCATATATTTT.

The CDR3 coding sequence is TGTGCCAGAAGCCAATGGGACAGATACGAGCAGTACTTC. It is translated as CARSQWDRYEQYF. V is TRBV7-5 and J is TRBJ2-7; TRBD1, the table's D call, was not compared with the DNA. TRBV7-5 is an annotated pseudogene. The CDR3 extends over 13 amino acids.

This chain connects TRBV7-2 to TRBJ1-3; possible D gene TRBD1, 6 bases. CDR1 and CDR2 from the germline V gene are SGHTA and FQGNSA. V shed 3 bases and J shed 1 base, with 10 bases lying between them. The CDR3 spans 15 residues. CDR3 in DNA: TGTGCCAGCAGCTTTCTGACAGGATCTGGAAACACCATATATTTT. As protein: CASSFLTGSGNTIYF.

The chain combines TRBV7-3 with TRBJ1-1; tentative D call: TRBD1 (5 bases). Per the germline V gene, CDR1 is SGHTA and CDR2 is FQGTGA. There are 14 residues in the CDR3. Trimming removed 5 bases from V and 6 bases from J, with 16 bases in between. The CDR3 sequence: CASSPSGKLSEAFF. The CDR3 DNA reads TGTGCCAGCAGCCCCTCAGGGAAACTGTCTGAAGCTTTCTTT.

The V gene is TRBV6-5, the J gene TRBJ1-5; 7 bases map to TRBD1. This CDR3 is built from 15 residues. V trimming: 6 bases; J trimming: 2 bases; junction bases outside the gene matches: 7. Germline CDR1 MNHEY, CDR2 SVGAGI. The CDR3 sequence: CASSTDRARNQPQHF. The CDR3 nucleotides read TGTGCCAGCAGCACTGACAGGGCCCGCAATCAGCCCCAGCATTTT.

The CDR3 DNA reads TGCGCCAGCAGCTTGCAACCGAAGGGGGGGGAAGCTTTCTTT. Amino acid sequence: CASSLQPKGGEAFF. V gene TRBV5-1 combines with J gene TRBJ1-1; D possibly corresponds to TRBD1 (6 bases). Germline assignment: CDR1 SGHRS and CDR2 YFSETQ. This CDR3 region has 14 residues. Trimming stripped 1 base from V and 8 bases from J, with 15 bases between.

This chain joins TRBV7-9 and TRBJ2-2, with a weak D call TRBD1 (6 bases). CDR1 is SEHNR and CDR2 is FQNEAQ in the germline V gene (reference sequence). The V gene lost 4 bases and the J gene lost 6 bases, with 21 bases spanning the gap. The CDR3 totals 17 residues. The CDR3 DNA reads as TGTGCCAGCAGCTCATCACTCAGGGGTTCTTTGGCCGGGGAGCTGTTTTTT. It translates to CASSSSLRGSLAGELFF.

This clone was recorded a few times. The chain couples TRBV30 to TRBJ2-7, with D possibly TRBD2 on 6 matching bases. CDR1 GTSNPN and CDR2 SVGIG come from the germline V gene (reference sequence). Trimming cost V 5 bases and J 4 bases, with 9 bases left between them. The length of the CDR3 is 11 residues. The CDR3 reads CAWGGLYEQYF. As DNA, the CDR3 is TGTGCCTGGGGGGGACTTTACGAGCAGTACTTC. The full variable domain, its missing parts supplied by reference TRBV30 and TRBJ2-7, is SQTIHQWPATLVQPVGSPLSLECTVEGTSNPNLYWYRQAAGRGLQLLFYSVGIGQISSEVPQNLSASRPQDRQFILSSKKLLLSDSGFYLCAWGGLYEQYFGPGTRLTVT.

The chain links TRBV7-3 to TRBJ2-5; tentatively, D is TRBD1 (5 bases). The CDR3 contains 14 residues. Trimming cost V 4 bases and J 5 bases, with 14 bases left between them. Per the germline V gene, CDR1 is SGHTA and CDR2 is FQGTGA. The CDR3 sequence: CASSSAGYSETQYF. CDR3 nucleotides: TGTGCCAGCAGCTCCGCAGGGTACTCGGAGACCCAGTACTTC. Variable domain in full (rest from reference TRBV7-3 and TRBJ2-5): GAGVSQTPSNKVTEKGKYVELRCDPISGHTALYWYRQSLGQGPEFLIYFQGTGAADDSGLPNDRFFAVRPEGSVSTLKIQRTERGDSAVYLCASSSAGYSETQYFGPGTRLLVL.

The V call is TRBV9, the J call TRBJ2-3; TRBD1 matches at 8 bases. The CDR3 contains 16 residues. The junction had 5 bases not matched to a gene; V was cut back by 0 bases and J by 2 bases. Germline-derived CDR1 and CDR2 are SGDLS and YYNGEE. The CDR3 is CASSVAKTGATDTQYF. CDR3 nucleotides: TGTGCCAGCAGCGTAGCTAAGACAGGGGCCACAGATACGCAGTATTTT.

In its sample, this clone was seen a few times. CDR3 residues: CASSFSDTEAFF. The CDR3 DNA reads TGTGCCAGCAGCTTTAGTGACACTGAAGCTTTCTTT. The J gene is TRBJ1-1, the V gene TRBV7-9, with D hard to call. Looked up from germline, CDR1 is SEHNR and CDR2 is FQNEAQ (reference sequence). V gave up 3 bases and J gave up 3 bases, with 5 bases separating them. The CDR3 contains 12 residues.

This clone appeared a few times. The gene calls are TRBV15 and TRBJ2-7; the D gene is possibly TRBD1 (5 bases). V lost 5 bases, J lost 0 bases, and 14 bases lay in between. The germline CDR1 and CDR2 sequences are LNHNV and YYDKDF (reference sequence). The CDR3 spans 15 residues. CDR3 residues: CATSLGQGGSYEQYF. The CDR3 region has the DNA TGTGCCACCAGCTTGGGGCAGGGTGGCTCCTACGAGCAGTACTTC.

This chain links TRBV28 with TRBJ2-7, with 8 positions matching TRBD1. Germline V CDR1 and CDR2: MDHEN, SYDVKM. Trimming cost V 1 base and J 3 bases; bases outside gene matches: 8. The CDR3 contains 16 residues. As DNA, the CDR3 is TGTGCCAGCAGTTTATTAGAGACAGGGGTCCACTACGAGCAGTACTTC. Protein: CASSLLETGVHYEQYF.

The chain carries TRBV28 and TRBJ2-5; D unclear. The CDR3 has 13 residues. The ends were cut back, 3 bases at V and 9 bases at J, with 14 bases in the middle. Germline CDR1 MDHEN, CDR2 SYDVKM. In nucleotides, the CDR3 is TGTGCCAGCAGTTTTACGGGTATCGAGGCCCAGTACTTC. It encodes CASSFTGIEAQYF.

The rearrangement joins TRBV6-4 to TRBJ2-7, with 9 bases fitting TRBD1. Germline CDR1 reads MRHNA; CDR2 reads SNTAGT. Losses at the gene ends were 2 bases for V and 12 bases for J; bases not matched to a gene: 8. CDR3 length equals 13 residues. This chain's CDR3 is CASSDGTGSKRYF. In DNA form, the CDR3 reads TGTGCCAGCAGTGACGGGACAGGGTCTAAGCGGTACTTC.

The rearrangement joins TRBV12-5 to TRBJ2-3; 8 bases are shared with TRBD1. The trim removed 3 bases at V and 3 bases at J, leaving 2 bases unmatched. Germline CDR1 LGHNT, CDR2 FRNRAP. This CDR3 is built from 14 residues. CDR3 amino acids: CASGFGQGTDTQYF. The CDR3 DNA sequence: TGTGCTAGTGGTTTCGGACAGGGAACAGATACGCAGTATTTT.

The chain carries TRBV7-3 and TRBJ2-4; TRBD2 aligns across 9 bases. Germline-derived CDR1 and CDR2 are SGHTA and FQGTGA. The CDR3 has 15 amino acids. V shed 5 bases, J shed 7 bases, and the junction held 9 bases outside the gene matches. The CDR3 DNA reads TGTGCCAGCAGCCGCCGAGCGGGGGGTAGGAACATTCAGTACTTC. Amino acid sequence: CASSRRAGGRNIQYF.

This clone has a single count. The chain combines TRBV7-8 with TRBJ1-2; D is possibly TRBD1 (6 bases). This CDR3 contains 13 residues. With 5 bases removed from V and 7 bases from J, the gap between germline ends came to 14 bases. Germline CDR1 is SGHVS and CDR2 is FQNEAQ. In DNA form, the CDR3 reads TGTGCCAGCAGCCTACAGGGAAGTAGTGGCTACACCTTC. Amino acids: CASSLQGSSGYTF.